Here is one T cell receptor (beta chain) with its context. As yet, its antigen is unknown. The PCR used 60 Vbeta and 13 Jbeta primers. This table comes from immunoSEQ multiplex PCR, and its TCRdb copy is limited to in-frame clones, with some not included. The table includes 100,000 to 150,000 clones, around 8.5% detected once. Donors consisted of healthy bone marrow donors. This entry is derived from a study of cytomegalovirus exposure and HLA in healthy donors. The overall study: The study placed 80% to 85% of its approximately 380 genotyped donors in the Caucasian-associated ancestry cluster. Study-wide results and caveats: Cytomegalovirus association was listed for roughly 160 TCR beta chains. In an earlier analysis, productive rearrangement rates for most beta V segments clustered near 87% or 30%.

Trimming removed 4 bases from V and 3 bases from J; junction bases left unmatched: 5. Germline CDR1 and CDR2: SGHDT and YYEEEE. The CDR3 totals 16 residues. Sequenced sample: PBMCs. This receptor was obtained from a man aged 35-49 years in good health and CMV-seronegative. The chain recombines TRBV5-6 with TRBJ2-2, with 11 bases matching TRBD2. DNA for the CDR3: TGTGCCAGCAGCCCCGGACTAGCGGGCTACACCGGGGAGCTGTTTTTT. Its translation: CASSPGLAGYTGELFF.